These 20 T cell receptor beta chains were sequenced from one sample in a study of regulatory and conventional T cells in RAG deficiency. Clones were read by immunoSEQ multiplex PCR, and TCRdb kept only the in-frame ones, dropping some. The sample has some 30,000 clones, about 90% seen once. These data were likewise used in another study, on regulatory T cells. This second study says: The primer mix had 52 TRBV and 13 TRBJ primers.

The sequenced sample was CD8+ T cells sorted from blood. The receptor set was obtained from a human donor in good health.

The chain combines TRBV21-1 with TRBJ2-3; the table's D call TRBD1 went unverified against the DNA. TRBV21-1 is flagged as a pseudogene. This CDR3 has 16 residues. Here the CDR3 DNA reads TGTGCCAGCAGCACCTCCCGGGACAAGCTCACAGATACGCAGTATTTT. Translation gives CASSTSRDKLTDTQYF.

The rearrangement joins TRBV5-6 to TRBJ2-7; TRBD1 aligns across 8 bases. In germline, CDR1 is SGHDT, CDR2 YYEEEE. The length of the CDR3 is 14 residues. Trimming removed 4 bases from V and 2 bases from J; junction bases left unmatched: 5. CDR3 DNA sequence: TGTGCCAGCAGCGCCGGGACAGGCCCCTACGAGCAGTACTTC. Translated: CASSAGTGPYEQYF.

This clone has a single count. This chain links TRBV6-5 with TRBJ2-7; 8 nucleotides line up with TRBD1. Germline-derived CDR1 and CDR2 are MNHEY and SVGAGI. V dropped 5 bases and J dropped 1; count of bases not matched to a gene: 1. This CDR3 is 13 amino acids long. CDR3: CASSRTGSYEQYF. In nucleotides, the CDR3 is TGTGCCAGCAGTAGGACAGGGTCCTACGAGCAGTACTTC.

This chain connects TRBV9 to TRBJ2-3, with 14 bases lining up with TRBD2. J was trimmed by 2 bases and V by 0 bases; bases with no gene match: 11. CDR3 size: 20 residues. CDR1 is SGDLS and CDR2 is YYNGEE in the germline V gene. In DNA form, the CDR3 reads TGTGCCAGCAGCGTAGATGGGGGACTAGCGGGAGAAACCAACACAGATACGCAGTATTTT. Translating it yields CASSVDGGLAGETNTDTQYF. Filled out from reference TRBV9 and TRBJ2-3, the complete variable domain reads DSGVTQTPKHLITATGQRVTLRCSPRSGDLSVYWYQQSLDQGLQFLIQYYNGEERAKGNILERFSAQQFPDLHSELNLSSLELGDSALYFCASSVDGGLAGETNTDTQYFGPGTRLTVL.

V gene TRBV13 combines with J gene TRBJ2-1, with 9 bases aligning to TRBD2. This CDR3 comprises 15 residues. From germline, CDR1 is PRHDT and CDR2 FYEKMQ (reference sequence). V lost 5 bases and J lost 8; bases outside the gene matches: 10. The CDR3 here is CASSLAGTSLYEQFF. In nucleotides, the CDR3 is TGTGCCAGCAGCCTAGCCGGGACTAGCTTGTATGAGCAGTTCTTC.

The chain links TRBV7-9 to TRBJ2-1, with TRBD2 matching over 10 bases. Germline V gives CDR1 SEHNR, CDR2 FQNEAQ (reference sequence). V lost 5 bases and J lost 5; bases outside the gene matches: 6. The CDR3 is made up of 15 amino acids. The CDR3 is CASSPLAGVNNEQFF. DNA for the CDR3: TGTGCCAGCAGCCCCCTAGCGGGAGTAAACAATGAGCAGTTCTTC.

This clone was detected only once. J is TRBJ2-5 and V is TRBV7-9; TRBD1 aligns across 9 bases. The germline V gene has CDR1 SEHNR and CDR2 FQNEAQ (reference sequence). There are 14 residues in the CDR3. The V segment lost 6 bases and the J segment 2 bases; nucleotides outside the gene matches: 4. Here the CDR3 reads CASRGTGQQETQYF. The CDR3 bases are TGTGCCAGCAGGGGGACAGGGCAACAAGAGACCCAGTACTTC.

The rearrangement joins TRBV9 to TRBJ2-7; 7 nucleotides line up with TRBD1. There are 15 residues in the CDR3. The V segment lost 3 bases and the J segment 7 bases; nucleotides outside the gene matches: 13. CDR1 is SGDLS and CDR2 is YYNGEE in the germline V gene. For the CDR3, the DNA is TGTGCCAGCAGCGCCGAGGGACAGACTTACGAAGAGCAGTACTTC. Encoded protein: CASSAEGQTYEEQYF.

The V and J genes are TRBV27 and TRBJ1-1; 7 bases are a match to TRBD1. In germline, CDR1 is MNHEY, CDR2 SMNVEV (reference sequence). J lost 0 bases, V lost 2 bases, and 3 bases had no gene match. The CDR3 is 15 amino acids. The CDR3 DNA reads TGTGCCAGCAGTTTAGCAGGGGGATTGAACACTGAAGCTTTCTTT. Protein sequence: CASSLAGGLNTEAFF.

The rearrangement joins TRBV13 to TRBJ2-2, with 11 bases aligning to TRBD2. The V gene's germline CDR1 is PRHDT and CDR2 FYEKMQ (reference sequence). The CDR3 length is 18 residues. The junction had 9 bases not matched to a gene; V was cut back by 1 base and J by 5 bases. The CDR3 protein is CASSLDGLAGGLTGELFF. The CDR3 DNA reads as TGTGCCAGCAGCTTAGACGGGCTAGCGGGAGGATTGACCGGGGAGCTGTTTTTT.

The chain links TRBV30 to TRBJ1-1; D gene unclear. V gave up 5 bases and J gave up 5 bases, with 9 bases separating them. In germline, CDR1 is GTSNPN, CDR2 SVGIG (reference sequence). This CDR3 contains 11 residues. The CDR3 region is CAWGKGTEAFF. The CDR3 nucleotides are TGTGCCTGGGGGAAAGGGACTGAAGCTTTCTTT.

The chain combines TRBV7-8 with TRBJ1-1; no firm D call. CDR3 length: 12 residues. V was shortened by 6 bases and J by 4 bases, with 9 bases between the two germline ends. CDR1 SGHVS and CDR2 FQNEAQ come from the germline V gene. This chain's CDR3 is CASRAGVTEAFF. Written as DNA, the CDR3 is TGTGCCAGCAGGGCCGGGGTCACTGAAGCTTTCTTT. Drawing the rest from reference TRBV7-8 and TRBJ1-1, the complete variable domain is GAGVSQSPRYKVAKRGQDVALRCDPISGHVSLFWYQQALGQGPEFLTYFQNEAQLDKSGLPSDRFFAERPEGSVSTLKIQRTQQEDSAVYLCASRAGVTEAFFGQGTRLTVV.

This chain links TRBV11-3 with TRBJ2-1; unclear D gene. Trimming cost V 5 bases and J 9 bases, with 17 bases left between them. The CDR3 loop spans 14 amino acids. Germline CDR1 is SGHNT and CDR2 is YENEEA. CDR3 region: CASSPAGFGTEQFF. The CDR3 bases are TGTGCCAGCAGCCCCGCCGGGTTTGGAACTGAGCAGTTCTTC.

The chain is built from TRBV9 and TRBJ1-6; D unresolved. The CDR3 is 15 amino acids. The germline V and J ends were trimmed by 3 bases and 0 bases, with 7 bases remaining between them. The germline CDR1 and CDR2 sequences are SGDLS and YYNGEE. The CDR3 protein is CASSDTSSYNSPLHF. CDR3 bases: TGTGCCAGCAGCGATACGAGCTCCTATAATTCACCCCTCCACTTT.

The chain is built from TRBV29-1 and TRBJ2-5, with unresolved D. The CDR3 spans 14 residues. Deletions cut 2 bases from V and 6 bases from J, with 16 bases between. Germline CDR1 is SQVTM and CDR2 is ANQGSEA. In DNA, the CDR3 is TGCAGCGTTGAATGGGTCGGACCTAAACAGACCCAGTACTTC. As protein: CSVEWVGPKQTQYF.

The rearrangement joins TRBV19 to TRBJ2-1, with a possible D match to TRBD2 (6 bases). The CDR3 has 15 amino acids. From germline, CDR1 is LNHDA and CDR2 SQIVND (reference sequence). Between the trimmed V and J ends, which lost 1 base and 5 bases, there was a span of 12 bases. This CDR3 is CASSIVWGVDNEQFF. The DNA for the CDR3 is TGTGCCAGTAGTATAGTTTGGGGGGTGGACAATGAGCAGTTCTTC.

The J gene is TRBJ2-1, the V gene TRBV4-3, with D possibly matching TRBD2 (5 bases). With 2 bases removed from V and 7 bases from J, the gap between germline ends came to 9 bases. The CDR3 consists of 13 residues. The germline gives CDR1 LGHNA, CDR2 YSLEER. The CDR3 loop reads CASSQPLENEQFF. The CDR3 coding sequence is TGCGCCAGCAGCCAACCACTAGAAAATGAGCAGTTCTTC.

This chain connects TRBV29-1 to TRBJ2-2, with D unresolved. The CDR3 sequence is 15 residues long. V lost 4 bases and J 0 bases, leaving 12 bases between the germline ends. Germline CDR1 reads SQVTM; CDR2 reads ANQGSEA. DNA of the CDR3: TGCAGCGTTGTTTGGCAGGCGGCGAACACCGGGGAGCTGTTTTTT. Encoded protein: CSVVWQAANTGELFF.

The chain uses TRBV4-1 and TRBJ2-7; 11 bases fit TRBD2. The germline gives CDR1 MGHRA, CDR2 YSYEKL. The CDR3 runs to 15 residues. V gave up 0 bases and J gave up 6 bases; unmatched junction bases: 4. The CDR3 DNA reads as TGCGCCAGCAGCCAAGAAGTTAGCGGGAGGGGCGAGCAGTACTTC. Translating gives CASSQEVSGRGEQYF.

The J gene is TRBJ1-1, the V gene TRBV7-9, with TRBD1 matching 10 bases. The CDR3 covers 16 residues. Germline CDR1 reads SEHNR; CDR2 reads FQNEAQ (reference sequence). V was clipped by 1 base and J by 4 bases; unmatched bases: 6. The CDR3 sequence is CASSLVGTGDFTEAFF. DNA of the CDR3: TGTGCCAGCAGCTTAGTTGGGACAGGGGATTTCACTGAAGCTTTCTTT. The complete variable domain, with remaining parts taken from reference TRBV7-9 and TRBJ1-1, reads DTGVSQNPRHKITKRGQNVTFRCDPISEHNRLYWYRQTLGQGPEFLTYFQNEAQLEKSRLLSDRFSAERPKGSFSTLEIQRTEQGDSAMYLCASSLVGTGDFTEAFFGQGTRLTVV.